This entry concerns a single T cell receptor (beta chain). A second about 7 to 12 cycle PCR used barcoded and J-beta primers. TCRdb re-derived calls from the 5' RACE reads in MiXCR, one entry per CDR3 protein. The sample includes roughly 560,000 distinct CDR3 sequences, 24% of them seen just once. Per the germline V gene, CDR1 is LNHNV and CDR2 is YYDKDF (reference sequence). Deletions cut 5 bases from V and 1 base from J, with 11 bases between. This CDR3 contains 14 residues. These data belong to a study of blood T cells in healthy people across ages. These data were also reused for a study on T cells of mothers and their children.

The TCR comes from a boy younger than 18 in good health. The chain joins TRBV15 to TRBJ1-1, with a weak D call TRBD1 (6 bases). Sequences were obtained from blood. For the CDR3, the DNA is TGTGCCACCAGCCCCAGGGGACGGAACACTGAAGCTTTCTTT. Translation gives CATSPRGRNTEAFF.